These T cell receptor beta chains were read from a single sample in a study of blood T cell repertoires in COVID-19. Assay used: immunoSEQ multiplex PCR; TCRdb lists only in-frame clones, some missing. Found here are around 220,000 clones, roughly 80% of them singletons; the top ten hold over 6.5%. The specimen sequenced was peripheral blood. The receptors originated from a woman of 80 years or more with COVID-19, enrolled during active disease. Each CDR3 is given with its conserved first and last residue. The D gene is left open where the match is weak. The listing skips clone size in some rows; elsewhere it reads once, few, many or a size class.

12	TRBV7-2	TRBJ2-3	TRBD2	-	TGTGCCAGCAGCCCTTCCCGGGAGGGGCAGTATTTT	CASSPSREGQYF
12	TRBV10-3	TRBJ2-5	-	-	TGTGCCATCAGTGACAGGTTGTGGACCCAGTACTTC	CAISDRLWTQYF
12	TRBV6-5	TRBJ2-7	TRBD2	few	TGTGCCAGCAGTCTAGCGGGAGGTCCCCAGTACTTC	CASSLAGGPQYF
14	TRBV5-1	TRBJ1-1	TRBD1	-	TGCGCCAGCAGCATCACAGGGGTGGACACTGAAGCTTTCTTT	CASSITGVDTEAFF
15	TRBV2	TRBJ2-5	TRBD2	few	TGTGCCAGCAGGAACGGGGGGGTAAGGCAAGAGACCCAGTACTTC	CASRNGGVRQETQYF
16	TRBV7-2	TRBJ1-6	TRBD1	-	TGTGCCAGCAGGGACAGGGCGAGCTCCTATAATTCACCCCTCCACTTT	CASRDRASSYNSPLHF
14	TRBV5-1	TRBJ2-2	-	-	TGCGCCAGCAGGCTCTCGGGGTTAGACGGGGAGCTGTTTTTT	CASRLSGLDGELFF
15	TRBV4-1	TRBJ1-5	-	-	TGCGCCAGCAGCCAAGACCCGTCAGGCTATCAGCCCCAGCATTTT	CASSQDPSGYQPQHF
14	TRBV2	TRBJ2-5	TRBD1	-	TGTGCCAGCACCCTGGACAGGGACGAAGAGACCCAGTACTTC	CASTLDRDEETQYF
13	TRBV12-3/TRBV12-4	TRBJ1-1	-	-	TGTGCCAGCAGTTTAGCCAGGCCGACTGAAGCTTTCTTT	CASSLARPTEAFF
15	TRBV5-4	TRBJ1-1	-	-	TGTGCCAGCAGGGCCCTGGGGGGTTATGGCACTGAAGCTTTCTTT	CASRALGGYGTEAFF
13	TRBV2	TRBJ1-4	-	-	TGTGCCAGTCAGGCAGGGTCTGGGGAAAAACTGTTTTTT	CASQAGSGEKLFF
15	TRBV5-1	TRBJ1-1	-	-	TGCGCCAGCAGCTTGACCCTGGGAGGGAACACTGAAGCTTTCTTT	CASSLTLGGNTEAFF